These T cell receptor beta chains were read from a single sample in a study of T cells after yellow fever vaccination. Using its own MiXCR run on the 5' RACE reads, TCRdb lists one record per CDR3 protein. The sample has around 590,000 distinct CDR3 sequences, 9% to 15% seen once. The sequences come from PBMCs, collected on the day of the yellow fever booster vaccination. All receptors derive from a man aged 25-40 years who received the YFV17D yellow fever vaccine. The CDR3 runs from the conserved cysteine through the conserved F or W. D genes are given only for firm matches. The size field is filled for only some rows; it gives once, few, many or a size class.

v_call: TRBV10-3; d_call: -; j_call: TRBJ2-1; clone_size: few; cdr3_nt: TGTGCCATCAGTGAGTCGACAGATTACAATGAGCAGTTCTTC; cdr3_aa: CAISESTDYNEQFF
v_call: TRBV10-2; d_call: TRBD1; j_call: TRBJ2-1; clone_size: few; cdr3_nt: TGCGCCAGCAACAACATCACAGCCTCCGGGACAGGGGTCTACAATGAGCAGTTCTTC; cdr3_aa: CASNNITASGTGVYNEQFF
v_call: TRBV5-4; d_call: -; j_call: TRBJ2-6; clone_size: -; cdr3_nt: TGTGCCAGCAGCCCTGACCCGGCTGGGGCCAACGTCCTGACTTTC; cdr3_aa: CASSPDPAGANVLTF
v_call: TRBV28; d_call: -; j_call: TRBJ1-1; clone_size: many; cdr3_nt: TGTGCCAGCACGGGTGGGGGGGCGCAGAGTCTTAACACTGAAGCTTTCTTT; cdr3_aa: CASTGGGAQSLNTEAFF
v_call: TRBV9; d_call: -; j_call: TRBJ2-7; clone_size: -; cdr3_nt: TGTGCCAGCAGCCCTACGACTGGGACCCTCGAGCAGTACTTC; cdr3_aa: CASSPTTGTLEQYF
v_call: TRBV15; d_call: -; j_call: TRBJ2-1; clone_size: -; cdr3_nt: TGTGCCACCAGCAGCCCGCGGGGAAGCTCCTACAATGAGCAGTTCTTC; cdr3_aa: CATSSPRGSSYNEQFF
v_call: TRBV18; d_call: -; j_call: TRBJ2-1; clone_size: -; cdr3_nt: TGTGCCAGCCGACCCGGGACGACCAATGAGCAGTTCTTC; cdr3_aa: CASRPGTTNEQFF
v_call: TRBV12-3/TRBV12-4; d_call: -; j_call: TRBJ1-6; clone_size: few; cdr3_nt: TGTGCCAGCAGTCAAGGACAGAATAATTCACCCCTCCACTTT; cdr3_aa: CASSQGQNNSPLHF
v_call: TRBV6-5; d_call: -; j_call: TRBJ1-4; clone_size: few; cdr3_nt: TGTGCCAGCAGTTACAGGGGGTTTCAGGAAAAACTGTTTTTT; cdr3_aa: CASSYRGFQEKLFF
v_call: TRBV20-1; d_call: -; j_call: TRBJ2-1; clone_size: few; cdr3_nt: TGCAGTGCTACCCCCTCGGGACCGCGCAATGAGCAGTTCTTC; cdr3_aa: CSATPSGPRNEQFF
v_call: TRBV4-3; d_call: -; j_call: TRBJ2-5; clone_size: -; cdr3_nt: TGCGCCAGCAGCCAATTTGTCCGAGAGACCCAGTACTTC; cdr3_aa: CASSQFVRETQYF
v_call: TRBV5-6; d_call: -; j_call: TRBJ2-7; clone_size: few; cdr3_nt: TGTGCCAGCAGCTCGGACATCACATCCTACGAGCAGTACTTC; cdr3_aa: CASSSDITSYEQYF
v_call: TRBV2; d_call: TRBD2; j_call: TRBJ2-2; clone_size: few; cdr3_nt: TGTGCCAGCAGGTCGAACGGGAGGTACACCGGGGAGCTGTTTTTT; cdr3_aa: CASRSNGRYTGELFF
v_call: TRBV18; d_call: -; j_call: TRBJ2-1; clone_size: few; cdr3_nt: TGTGCCAGCATAACACGGGGTGGTTATGAGCAGTTCTTC; cdr3_aa: CASITRGGYEQFF
v_call: TRBV2; d_call: TRBD2; j_call: TRBJ2-1; clone_size: many; cdr3_nt: TGTGCCAGCAGTGAACTAGCGGGAGACTCAAATGAGCAGTTCTTC; cdr3_aa: CASSELAGDSNEQFF
v_call: TRBV11-3; d_call: -; j_call: TRBJ2-3; clone_size: many; cdr3_nt: TGTGCCAGCAGCTTGACCATCACAGATACGCAGTATTTT; cdr3_aa: CASSLTITDTQYF
v_call: TRBV6-5; d_call: -; j_call: TRBJ2-7; clone_size: few; cdr3_nt: TGTGCCAGCAGTTTTTTTCCGGGACAAATTTACGAGCAGTACTTC; cdr3_aa: CASSFFPGQIYEQYF
v_call: TRBV20-1; d_call: -; j_call: TRBJ2-7; clone_size: many; cdr3_nt: TGCAGTGCTAGGAGAACGGGCTACGAGCAGTACTTC; cdr3_aa: CSARRTGYEQYF
v_call: TRBV20-1; d_call: TRBD1; j_call: TRBJ2-2; clone_size: many; cdr3_nt: TGCAGTGCTAGAAATACAGGGGGCACCGGGGAGCTGTTTTTT; cdr3_aa: CSARNTGGTGELFF
v_call: TRBV29-1; d_call: TRBD1; j_call: TRBJ2-3; clone_size: many; cdr3_nt: TGCAGCGTCGGGTCACAGGGGGCGGGAGGCACAGATACGCAGTATTTT; cdr3_aa: CSVGSQGAGGTDTQYF
v_call: TRBV7-6; d_call: -; j_call: TRBJ2-5; clone_size: few; cdr3_nt: TGTGCCAGGGCCCATTTTCAGGGACGGCAGGAGACCCAGTACTTC; cdr3_aa: CARAHFQGRQETQYF
v_call: TRBV6-1; d_call: -; j_call: TRBJ2-6; clone_size: -; cdr3_nt: TGTGCCAGTGCCCCCCCCGAAATCTCTGGGGCCAACGTCCTGACTTTC; cdr3_aa: CASAPPEISGANVLTF
v_call: TRBV20-1; d_call: -; j_call: TRBJ2-1; clone_size: few; cdr3_nt: TGCAGTGGGGTAGAGTGGCAGGGTTTTAAGAATGAGCAGTTCTTC; cdr3_aa: CSGVEWQGFKNEQFF
v_call: TRBV20-1; d_call: TRBD2; j_call: TRBJ2-3; clone_size: -; cdr3_nt: TGCAGTGCTAGGGGTTCTAGCGGGAGACCAGATACGCAGTATTTT; cdr3_aa: CSARGSSGRPDTQYF
v_call: TRBV27; d_call: -; j_call: TRBJ2-3; clone_size: -; cdr3_nt: TGTGCCAGCAGTTTCCCGGCCTCAGATACGCAGTATTTT; cdr3_aa: CASSFPASDTQYF
v_call: TRBV12-3/TRBV12-4; d_call: TRBD2; j_call: TRBJ2-1; clone_size: few; cdr3_nt: TGTGCCAGCTCCGTTTCTAGCGGCAATGAGCGGCAGTTCTTC; cdr3_aa: CASSVSSGNERQFF
v_call: TRBV9; d_call: -; j_call: TRBJ2-7; clone_size: few; cdr3_nt: TGTGCCAGCAACCCCACCGGGACTGATTTCTACGAGCAGTACTTC; cdr3_aa: CASNPTGTDFYEQYF
v_call: TRBV9; d_call: -; j_call: TRBJ2-5; clone_size: -; cdr3_nt: TGTGCCAGCAGCGTAGATACAGGGTCGACACAAGAGACCCAGTACTTC; cdr3_aa: CASSVDTGSTQETQYF
v_call: TRBV12-3/TRBV12-4; d_call: -; j_call: TRBJ1-3; clone_size: many; cdr3_nt: TGTGCCAGCAGTTTATCCGGGGCAGCTGGAAACACCATATATTTT; cdr3_aa: CASSLSGAAGNTIYF
v_call: TRBV4-3; d_call: -; j_call: TRBJ1-1; clone_size: -; cdr3_nt: TGCGCCAGCAGCCAACGAAGGGCCGTTGAAGCTTTCTTT; cdr3_aa: CASSQRRAVEAFF
v_call: TRBV20-1; d_call: TRBD2; j_call: TRBJ2-3; clone_size: -; cdr3_nt: TGCAGTGCTAGGGCGATTAGCGGGAGCACAGATACGCAGTATTTT; cdr3_aa: CSARAISGSTDTQYF
v_call: TRBV7-8; d_call: TRBD1; j_call: TRBJ1-1; clone_size: -; cdr3_nt: TGTGCCAGCACCGGAGACAGGGGATTCTCAGCTTTCTTT; cdr3_aa: CASTGDRGFSAFF
v_call: TRBV12-3/TRBV12-4; d_call: -; j_call: TRBJ2-3; clone_size: few; cdr3_nt: TGTGCCAGCAGTCCTCCCCAGGGTCGAGGGGATACGCAGTATTTT; cdr3_aa: CASSPPQGRGDTQYF
v_call: TRBV5-6; d_call: TRBD1; j_call: TRBJ2-5; clone_size: many; cdr3_nt: TGTGCCAGCAGCTTGAAATCGGCGACAGGGCAAGAGACCCAGTACTTC; cdr3_aa: CASSLKSATGQETQYF
v_call: TRBV4-3; d_call: -; j_call: TRBJ1-1; clone_size: few; cdr3_nt: TGCGCCAGCAGCCAAGGGGGGGAGTGGGGAAACACTGAAGCTTTCTTT; cdr3_aa: CASSQGGEWGNTEAFF
v_call: TRBV20-1; d_call: TRBD1; j_call: TRBJ2-2; clone_size: few; cdr3_nt: TGCAGTGTGCCGGGACAGGGAGCCGGGGAGCTGTTTTTT; cdr3_aa: CSVPGQGAGELFF
v_call: TRBV25-1; d_call: TRBD2; j_call: TRBJ2-1; clone_size: -; cdr3_nt: TGTGCCAGCAGTGACAGCGGGAGGGGAAATGAGCAGTTCTTC; cdr3_aa: CASSDSGRGNEQFF
v_call: TRBV7-2; d_call: TRBD2; j_call: TRBJ2-7; clone_size: few; cdr3_nt: TGTGCCAGCAGCACATCTAGCGGGACAATCTACGAGCAGTACTTC; cdr3_aa: CASSTSSGTIYEQYF
v_call: TRBV14; d_call: -; j_call: TRBJ1-2; clone_size: -; cdr3_nt: TGTGCCAGCAGCCAAGTCGAGGGGTTCGCCTATGGCTACACCTTC; cdr3_aa: CASSQVEGFAYGYTF
v_call: TRBV6-6; d_call: -; j_call: TRBJ1-4; clone_size: few; cdr3_nt: TGTGCCAGCAGTACCAACATAGACGAAAAACTGTTTTTT; cdr3_aa: CASSTNIDEKLFF
v_call: TRBV5-4; d_call: -; j_call: TRBJ2-5; clone_size: few; cdr3_nt: TGTGCCAGCAGCACCGCCGGAGGGGCTATGGGGACCCAGTACTTC; cdr3_aa: CASSTAGGAMGTQYF
v_call: TRBV20-1; d_call: -; j_call: TRBJ1-1; clone_size: -; cdr3_nt: TGCAGTGCTAGGTCGCCGGGCCAGGGATCGATGAACACTGAAGCTTTCTTT; cdr3_aa: CSARSPGQGSMNTEAFF